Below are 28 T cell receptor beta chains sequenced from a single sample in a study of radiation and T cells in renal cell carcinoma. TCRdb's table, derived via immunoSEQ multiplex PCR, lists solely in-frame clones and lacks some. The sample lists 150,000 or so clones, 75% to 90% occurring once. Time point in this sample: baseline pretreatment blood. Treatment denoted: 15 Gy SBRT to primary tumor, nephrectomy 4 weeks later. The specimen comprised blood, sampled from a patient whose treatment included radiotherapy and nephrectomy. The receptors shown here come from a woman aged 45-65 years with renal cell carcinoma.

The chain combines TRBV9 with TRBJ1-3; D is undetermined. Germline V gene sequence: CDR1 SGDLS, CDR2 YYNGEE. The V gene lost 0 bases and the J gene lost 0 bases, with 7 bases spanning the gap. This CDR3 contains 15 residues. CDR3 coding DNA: TGTGCCAGCAGCGTAGGGCCGGACTCTGGAAACACCATATATTTT. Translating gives CASSVGPDSGNTIYF.

The CDR3 protein is CASSRTGQIYEQYF. CDR3 DNA: TGTGCCAGCAGCCGGACAGGACAAATCTACGAGCAGTACTTC. This sequence joins TRBV11-1 and TRBJ2-7; 7 bases are a match to TRBD1. Germline CDR1 is SGHAT and CDR2 is FQDESV (reference sequence). V lost 5 bases and J lost 3; bases outside the gene matches: 7. There are 14 residues in the CDR3.

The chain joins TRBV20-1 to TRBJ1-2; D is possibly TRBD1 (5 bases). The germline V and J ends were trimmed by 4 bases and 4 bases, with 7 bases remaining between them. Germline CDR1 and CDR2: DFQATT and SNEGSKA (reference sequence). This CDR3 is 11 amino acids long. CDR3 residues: CSANQGYGYTF. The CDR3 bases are TGCAGTGCTAATCAGGGCTATGGCTACACCTTC.

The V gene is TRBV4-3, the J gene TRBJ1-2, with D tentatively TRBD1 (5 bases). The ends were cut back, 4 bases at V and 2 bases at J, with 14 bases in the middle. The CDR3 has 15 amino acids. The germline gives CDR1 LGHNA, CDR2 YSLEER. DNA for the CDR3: TGCGCCAGCAGCCCCGGGGACCATAAAAACTATGGCTACACCTTC. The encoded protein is CASSPGDHKNYGYTF.

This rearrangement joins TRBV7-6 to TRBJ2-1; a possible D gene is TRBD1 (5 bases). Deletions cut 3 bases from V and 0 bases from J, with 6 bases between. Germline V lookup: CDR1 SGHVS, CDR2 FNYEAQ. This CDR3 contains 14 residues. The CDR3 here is CASSFQGSYNEQFF. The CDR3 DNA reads TGTGCCAGCAGCTTCCAGGGCTCCTACAATGAGCAGTTCTTC.

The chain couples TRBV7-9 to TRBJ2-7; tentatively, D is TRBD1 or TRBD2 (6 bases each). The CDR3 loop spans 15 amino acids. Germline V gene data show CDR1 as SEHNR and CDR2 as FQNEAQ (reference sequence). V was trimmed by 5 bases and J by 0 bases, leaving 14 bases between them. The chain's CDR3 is CASSPWGARSYEQYF. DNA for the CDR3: TGTGCCAGCAGCCCCTGGGGGGCGCGCTCCTACGAGCAGTACTTC. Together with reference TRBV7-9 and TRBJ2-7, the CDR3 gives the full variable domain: DTGVSQNPRHKITKRGQNVTFRCDPISEHNRLYWYRQTLGQGPEFLTYFQNEAQLEKSRLLSDRFSAERPKGSFSTLEIQRTEQGDSAMYLCASSPWGARSYEQYFGPGTRLTVT.

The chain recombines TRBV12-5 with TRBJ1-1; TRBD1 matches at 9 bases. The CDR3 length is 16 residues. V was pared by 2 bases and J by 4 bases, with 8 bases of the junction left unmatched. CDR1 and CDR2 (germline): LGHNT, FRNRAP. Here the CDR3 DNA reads TGTGCTAGTGGTTTGTTCCGGGACAGGGAGGGCACTGAAGCTTTCTTT. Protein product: CASGLFRDREGTEAFF.

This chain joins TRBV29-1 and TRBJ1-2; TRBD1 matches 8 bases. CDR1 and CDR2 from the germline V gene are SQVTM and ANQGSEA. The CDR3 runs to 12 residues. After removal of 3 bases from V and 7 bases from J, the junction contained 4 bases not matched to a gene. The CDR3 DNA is TGCAGCGTTGACAGGGGGCTGGGTGGCTACACCTTC. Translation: CSVDRGLGGYTF.

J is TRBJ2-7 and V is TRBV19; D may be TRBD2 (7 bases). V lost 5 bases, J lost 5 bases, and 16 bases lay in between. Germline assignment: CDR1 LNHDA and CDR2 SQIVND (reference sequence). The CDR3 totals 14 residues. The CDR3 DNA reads TGTGCCAGTAGTCAACAAACAGGGAGGGACGAGCAGTACTTC. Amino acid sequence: CASSQQTGRDEQYF.

CDR3 protein: CASSVTGTTETQYF. The CDR3 bases are TGCGCCAGCAGCGTAACCGGGACTACAGAGACCCAGTACTTC. The chain carries TRBV5-1 and TRBJ2-5; 7 positions match TRBD2. Unmatched junction bases numbered 7, after V lost 4 bases and J lost 4 bases. This CDR3 is 14 amino acids long. Germline CDR1 SGHRS, CDR2 YFSETQ.

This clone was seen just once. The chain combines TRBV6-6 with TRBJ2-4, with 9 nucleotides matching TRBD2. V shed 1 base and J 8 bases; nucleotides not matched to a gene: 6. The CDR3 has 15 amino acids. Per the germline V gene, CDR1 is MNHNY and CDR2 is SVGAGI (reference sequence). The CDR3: CASSYLSSGKYIQYF. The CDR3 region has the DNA TGTGCCAGCAGTTACTTATCTAGCGGGAAGTACATTCAGTACTTC.

CDR3 DNA sequence: TGTGCCAGCAGGGACCGTCCGGCGGGCACAGATACGCAGTATTTT. Encoded protein: CASRDRPAGTDTQYF. V usage is TRBV6-5 and J usage is TRBJ2-3; no firm D call. The CDR3 contains 15 residues. V was pared by 6 bases and J by 1 base, with 14 bases between. The germline V gene encodes CDR1 MNHEY and CDR2 SVGAGI.

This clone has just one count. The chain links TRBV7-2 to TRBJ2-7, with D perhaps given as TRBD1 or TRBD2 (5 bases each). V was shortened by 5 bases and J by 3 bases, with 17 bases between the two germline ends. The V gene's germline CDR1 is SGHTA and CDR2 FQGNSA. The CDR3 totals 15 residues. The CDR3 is CASSTFEGPVYEQYF. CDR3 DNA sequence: TGTGCCAGCAGCACCTTTGAGGGGCCCGTCTACGAGCAGTACTTC.

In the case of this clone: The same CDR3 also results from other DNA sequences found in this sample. CDR3: CASSLGGSYNEQFF. Written as DNA, the CDR3 is TGTGCCAGCAGCTTGGGGGGGTCATACAATGAGCAGTTCTTC. The chain combines TRBV5-4 with TRBJ2-1; D tentatively fits TRBD1 or TRBD2 (5 bases each). Trimming shortened V by 0 bases and J by 4 bases, and 8 bases separated the two germline ends. Germline V gene lookup returns CDR1 SGHNT and CDR2 YYREEE (reference sequence). CDR3 length: 14 residues. Combining the CDR3 with reference TRBV5-4 and TRBJ2-1 gives the whole variable domain ETGVTQSPTHLIKTRGQQVTLRCSSQSGHNTVSWYQQALGQGPQFIFQYYREEENGRGNFPPRFSGLQFPNYSSELNVNALELDDSALYLCASSLGGSYNEQFFGPGTRLTVL.

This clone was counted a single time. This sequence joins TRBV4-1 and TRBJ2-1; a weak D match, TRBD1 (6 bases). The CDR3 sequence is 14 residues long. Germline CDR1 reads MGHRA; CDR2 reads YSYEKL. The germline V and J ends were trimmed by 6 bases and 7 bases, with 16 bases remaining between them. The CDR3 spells CASSQRNTGNEQFF. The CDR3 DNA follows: TGCGCCAGCAGTCAGCGAAACACAGGGAATGAGCAGTTCTTC.

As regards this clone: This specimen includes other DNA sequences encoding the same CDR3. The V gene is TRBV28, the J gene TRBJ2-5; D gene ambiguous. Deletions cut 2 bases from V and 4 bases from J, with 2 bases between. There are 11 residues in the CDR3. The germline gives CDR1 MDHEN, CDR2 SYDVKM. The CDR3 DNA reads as TGTGCCAGCAGTTTAGGAGAGACCCAGTACTTC. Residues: CASSLGETQYF.

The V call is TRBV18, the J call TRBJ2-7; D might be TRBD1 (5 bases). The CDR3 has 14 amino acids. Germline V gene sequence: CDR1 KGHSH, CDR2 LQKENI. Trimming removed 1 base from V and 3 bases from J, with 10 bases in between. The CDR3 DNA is TGTGCCAGCTCACCACGTGGGGCCATCTACGAGCAGTACTTC. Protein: CASSPRGAIYEQYF.

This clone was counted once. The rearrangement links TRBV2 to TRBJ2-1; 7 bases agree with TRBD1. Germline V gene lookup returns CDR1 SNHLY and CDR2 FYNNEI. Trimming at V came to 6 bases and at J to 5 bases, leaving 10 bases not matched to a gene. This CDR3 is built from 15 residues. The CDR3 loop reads CASRVGRGYNNEQFF. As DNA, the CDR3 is TGTGCCAGCAGGGTGGGCAGGGGGTACAACAATGAGCAGTTCTTC.

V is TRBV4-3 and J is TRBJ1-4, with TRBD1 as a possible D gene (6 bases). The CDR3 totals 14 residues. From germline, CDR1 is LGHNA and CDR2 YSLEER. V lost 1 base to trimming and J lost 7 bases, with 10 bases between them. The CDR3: CASSQVQGGEKLFF. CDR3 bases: TGCGCCAGCAGCCAAGTACAGGGCGGTGAAAAACTGTTTTTT.

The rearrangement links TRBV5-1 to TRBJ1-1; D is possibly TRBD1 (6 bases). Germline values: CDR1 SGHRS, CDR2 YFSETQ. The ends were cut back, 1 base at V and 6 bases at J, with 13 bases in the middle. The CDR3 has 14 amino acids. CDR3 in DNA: TGCGCCAGCAGCTTGTCTCAGGGGCCCGCTGAAGCTTTCTTT. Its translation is CASSLSQGPAEAFF.

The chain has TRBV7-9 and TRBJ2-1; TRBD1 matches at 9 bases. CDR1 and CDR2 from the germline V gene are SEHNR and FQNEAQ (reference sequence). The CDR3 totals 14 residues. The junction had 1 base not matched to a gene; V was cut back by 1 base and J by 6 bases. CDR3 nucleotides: TGTGCCAGCAGCTTAGGGGACAGGGCCAATGAGCAGTTCTTC. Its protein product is CASSLGDRANEQFF.

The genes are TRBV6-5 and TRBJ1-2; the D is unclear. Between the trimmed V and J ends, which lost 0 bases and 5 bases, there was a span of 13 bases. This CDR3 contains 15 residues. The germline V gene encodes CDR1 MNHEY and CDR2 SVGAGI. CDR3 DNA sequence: TGTGCCAGCAGTTACTCTCCGCGAGGGCGGTATGGCTACACCTTC. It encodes CASSYSPRGRYGYTF.

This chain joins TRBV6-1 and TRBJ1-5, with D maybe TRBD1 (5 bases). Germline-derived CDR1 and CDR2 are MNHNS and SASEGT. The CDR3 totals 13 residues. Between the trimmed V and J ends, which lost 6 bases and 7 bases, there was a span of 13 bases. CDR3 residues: CASRWGLRQPQHF. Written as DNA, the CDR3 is TGTGCCAGCAGGTGGGGGTTGCGCCAGCCCCAGCATTTT.

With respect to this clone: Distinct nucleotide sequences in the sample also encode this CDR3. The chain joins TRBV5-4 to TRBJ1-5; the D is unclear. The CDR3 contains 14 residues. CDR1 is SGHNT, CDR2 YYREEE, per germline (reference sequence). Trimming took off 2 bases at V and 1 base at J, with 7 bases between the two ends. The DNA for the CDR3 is TGTGCCAGCAGCTTACTGGGGAGCAATCAGCCCCAGCATTTT. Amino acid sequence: CASSLLGSNQPQHF.

For the CDR3, the DNA is TGTGCCAGCAGCTTATGGGATGATGGCGAGCAGTACTTC. Translated, it gives CASSLWDDGEQYF. The rearrangement uses TRBV7-2 and TRBJ2-7; the D is unclear. V lost 2 bases and J 6 bases, leaving 11 bases between the germline ends. The CDR3 runs 13 residues. The germline CDR1 and CDR2 sequences are SGHTA and FQGNSA.

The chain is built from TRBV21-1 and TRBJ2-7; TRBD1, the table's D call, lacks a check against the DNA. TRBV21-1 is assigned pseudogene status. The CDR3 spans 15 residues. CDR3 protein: CASSKESPGGNEQYF. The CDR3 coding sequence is TGTGCCAGCAGCAAAGAGTCTCCAGGGGGTAACGAGCAGTACTTC.

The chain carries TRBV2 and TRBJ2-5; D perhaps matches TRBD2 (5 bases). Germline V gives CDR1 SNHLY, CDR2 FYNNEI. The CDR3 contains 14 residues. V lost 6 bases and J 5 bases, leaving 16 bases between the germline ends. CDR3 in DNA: TGTGCCAGCAGGGCTCTGAGGACGGGGGAGACCCAGTACTTC. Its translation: CASRALRTGETQYF.

CDR3 protein: CASSLDAGELFF. In DNA form, the CDR3 reads TGTGCCAGCAGCCTGGACGCCGGGGAGCTGTTTTTT. This chain uses TRBV7-9 with TRBJ2-2; D uncertain. The CDR3 contains 12 residues. From germline, CDR1 is SEHNR and CDR2 FQNEAQ (reference sequence). V lost 5 bases and J lost 6, with 7 bases in between.